Listed below are T cell receptor beta chains from one sample, sequenced in a study of preoperative IRX-2 immunotherapy in early breast cancer. Method: immunoSEQ multiplex PCR; TCRdb's copy keeps in-frame clones and lacks some. The profile covers 40,000 to 50,000 clones, with about 80% appearing a single time and roughly 1.2% taken by the ten largest. The sequenced sample was tumor tissue, obtained after IRX-2 immunotherapy. Receptor source: a human donor with breast cancer. CDR3s include the opening cysteine and the closing phenylalanine or tryptophan. A D gene is named only where the DNA matches it firmly. The size entry is marked missing in some rows and otherwise reads once, few, many or a size class.

TRBJ2-3	few	NA	TRBV10-2	CATGAEGVDTQYF	TGCGCCACCGGAGCGGAGGGGGTGGATACGCAGTATTTT
TRBJ2-3	NA	NA	TRBV6-8	CASRRDNTDTQYF	TGTGCCAGCAGAAGAGACAACACAGATACGCAGTATTTT
TRBJ2-3	NA	NA	TRBV6-8	CASSYTGRDTQYF	TGTGCCAGCAGTTACACGGGGAGGGATACGCAGTATTTT
TRBJ2-2	NA	NA	TRBV5-1	CASSLALRRRSTGELFF	TGCGCCAGCAGCTTGGCTTTAAGGCGGAGGTCGACCGGGGAGCTGTTTTTT
TRBJ2-1	NA	TRBD2	TRBV11-3	CASSISGSNHNEQFF	TGTGCCAGCAGCATTAGCGGGAGTAACCACAATGAGCAGTTCTTC
TRBJ1-1	NA	TRBD1	TRBV28	CASSDPRDRGDTEAFF	TGTGCCAGCAGTGACCCTAGGGACAGGGGTGACACTGAAGCTTTCTTT
TRBJ1-1	NA	NA	TRBV5-1	CASTLGLRVGTEAFF	TGCGCCAGCACCCTTGGGTTACGGGTGGGCACTGAAGCTTTCTTT
TRBJ2-7	NA	TRBD2	TRBV6-8	CAISYPGLGAYEQYF	TGTGCCATCAGCTACCCGGGACTAGGGGCTTACGAGCAGTACTTC
TRBJ1-2	NA	NA	TRBV28	CASSDIGWRVGGYTF	TGTGCCAGCAGTGACATAGGTTGGAGGGTTGGCGGCTACACCTTC
TRBJ2-1	NA	TRBD1	TRBV5-1	CASSPTTGGAYNEQFF	TGCGCCAGCAGCCCGACCACAGGGGGCGCCTACAATGAGCAGTTCTTC
TRBJ2-3	NA	NA	TRBV19	CASSFALASTDTQYF	TGTGCCAGTAGTTTCGCACTAGCTAGCACAGATACGCAGTATTTT
TRBJ1-5	once	TRBD1	TRBV6-8	CASSTTGSGQPQHF	TGTGCCAGCAGTACGACAGGGAGCGGTCAGCCCCAGCATTTT
TRBJ1-1	few	NA	TRBV10-2	CASSSSGGWNTEAFF	TGCGCCAGCTCATCGAGCGGGGGCTGGAACACTGAAGCTTTCTTT
TRBJ1-4	few	NA	TRBV30	CAWSTGLTTNEKLFF	TGTGCCTGGTCCACCGGACTTACAACTAATGAAAAACTGTTTTTT
TRBJ2-7	NA	TRBD1	TRBV5-1	CASHDPGQGAYEQYF	TGCGCCAGCCACGATCCGGGACAGGGGGCTTACGAGCAGTACTTC
TRBJ1-1	few	TRBD1	TRBV6-8	CASSSRGQGLGDTEAFF	TGTGCCAGCAGTTCACGGGGACAGGGGCTCGGGGACACTGAAGCTTTCTTT
TRBJ2-3	once	TRBD2	TRBV5-1	CASSLLLAGGGGDTQYF	TGCGCCAGCAGCTTGTTACTAGCGGGGGGAGGAGGAGATACGCAGTATTTT
TRBJ1-6	once	NA	TRBV27	CASSLSWEISPLHF	TGTGCCAGCAGTTTAAGCTGGGAAATTTCACCCCTCCACTTT
TRBJ2-1	NA	TRBD2	TRBV7-6	CASSQEGALAGEQFF	TGTGCCAGCAGCCAAGAAGGGGCACTAGCGGGTGAGCAGTTCTTC
TRBJ1-6	few	TRBD1	TRBV5-1	CASSLDGTGVNSPLHF	TGCGCCAGCAGCCTAGACGGGACAGGGGTTAATTCACCCCTCCACTTT
TRBJ1-1	NA	NA	TRBV6-8	CASSYSSRNTEAFF	TGTGCCAGCAGTTACTCTTCCAGGAACACTGAAGCTTTCTTT
TRBJ1-4	once	NA	TRBV6-7	CASSSPRVNEKLFF	TGTGCCAGCAGTTCCCCCAGGGTTAATGAAAAACTGTTTTTT
TRBJ1-5	NA	NA	TRBV6-8	CASSYREGNQPQHF	TGTGCCAGCAGTTACAGGGAGGGGAATCAGCCCCAGCATTTT
TRBJ1-1	NA	NA	TRBV12-5	CASRGGSEAFF	TGTGCCAGCCGGGGGGGGAGTGAAGCTTTCTTT
TRBJ2-6	NA	NA	TRBV15	CATSWGRGSSGANVLTF	TGTGCCACCAGCTGGGGGAGGGGGAGTTCTGGGGCCAACGTCCTGACTTTC
TRBJ2-1	once	TRBD2	TRBV7-8	CASSREGLAGGPSSYNEQFF	TGTGCCAGCAGCCGGGAGGGGCTAGCGGGGGGACCTAGCTCCTACAATGAGCAGTTCTTC
TRBJ2-7	NA	TRBD1	TRBV18	CASSPPGTGNEQYF	TGTGCCAGCTCACCACCCGGGACAGGCAACGAGCAGTACTTC
TRBJ2-7	NA	NA	TRBV30	CAWSRSYEQYF	TGTGCCTGGAGTCGGAGCTACGAGCAGTACTTC
TRBJ2-6	once	NA	TRBV19	CASSKWGSGANVLTF	TGTGCCAGTAGTAAATGGGGCTCTGGGGCCAACGTCCTGACTTTC
TRBJ2-1	NA	TRBD2	TRBV14	CASSQDPASGPYNEQFF	TGTGCCAGCAGCCAAGACCCCGCTAGCGGGCCCTACAATGAGCAGTTCTTC
TRBJ2-1	NA	TRBD2	TRBV19	CASSIDRSGSYNEQFF	TGTGCCAGTAGTATAGATCGAAGCGGGAGCTACAATGAGCAGTTCTTC
TRBJ2-7	NA	NA	TRBV18	CASSGPAYEQYF	TGTGCCAGCTCAGGGCCAGCCTACGAGCAGTACTTC
TRBJ1-5	once	NA	TRBV6-8	CASSEGTPYQPQHF	TGTGCCAGCAGTGAGGGGACACCTTATCAGCCCCAGCATTTT
TRBJ1-1	few	TRBD1	TRBV11-3	CASSLQGGNTEAFF	TGTGCCAGCAGCTTACAGGGGGGAAACACTGAAGCTTTCTTT
TRBJ2-2	NA	NA	TRBV5-1	CASSYFTNTGELFF	TGCGCCAGCAGCTACTTCACTAACACCGGGGAGCTGTTTTTT
TRBJ1-1	NA	NA	TRBV6-8	CASSYSFRAGTEAFF	TGTGCCAGCAGTTACTCGTTCCGTGCGGGCACTGAAGCTTTCTTT
TRBJ2-1	NA	NA	TRBV12-5	CASVHRGGSYNEQFF	TGTGCTAGTGTTCACCGTGGGGGCTCCTACAATGAGCAGTTCTTC
TRBJ2-2	NA	TRBD1	TRBV30	CAWSVQGIGAGELFF	TGTGCCTGGAGTGTACAGGGGATAGGGGCCGGGGAGCTGTTTTTT
TRBJ2-4	NA	TRBD1	TRBV14	CASSARGTGDIQYF	TGTGCCAGCAGCGCGAGGGGAACAGGGGACATTCAGTACTTC
TRBJ2-2	NA	NA	TRBV10-1	CATSPAFANTGELFF	TGCGCCACCAGTCCGGCGTTTGCGAACACCGGGGAGCTGTTTTTT
TRBJ1-3	NA	TRBD1	TRBV18	CASSPARGTGSGGNTIYF	TGTGCCAGCTCACCCGCCCGGGGGACAGGGAGCGGTGGAAACACCATATATTTT
TRBJ2-2	NA	TRBD1	TRBV7-8	CASSFRDRVAGELFF	TGTGCCAGCAGCTTCCGGGACAGGGTAGCCGGGGAGCTGTTTTTT
TRBJ2-7	few	NA	TRBV11-3	CASSSLRGMGYEQYF	TGTGCCAGCAGCTCCCTAAGGGGTATGGGGTACGAGCAGTACTTC
TRBJ1-1	NA	NA	TRBV6-8	CASSYSRETEAFF	TGTGCCAGCAGTTACAGTCGTGAGACTGAAGCTTTCTTT
TRBJ2-6	NA	TRBD1	TRBV19	CASSPGGNGANVLTF	TGTGCCAGTAGTCCAGGGGGAAATGGGGCCAACGTCCTGACTTTC
TRBJ1-3	NA	NA	TRBV19	CASLAVSSGNTIYF	TGTGCCAGTCTGGCAGTTAGCTCTGGAAACACCATATATTTT
TRBJ1-4	few	NA	TRBV1	CASSDNRIANEKLFF	TGCGCCAGCAGCGACAACAGGATCGCTAATGAAAAACTGTTTTTT
TRBJ1-4	once	NA	TRBV1	CASSRRDNNEKLFF	TGCGCCAGCAGCCGACGGGACAACAATGAAAAACTGTTTTTT
TRBJ1-5	NA	TRBD1	TRBV12-5	CASTPQGEGAQPQHF	TGTGCCAGCACCCCCCAGGGGGAGGGGGCTCAGCCCCAGCATTTT
TRBJ2-1	once	TRBD1	TRBV16	CASSLHRGQEQFF	TGTGCCAGCAGCCTCCACAGGGGGCAGGAGCAGTTCTTC
TRBJ2-2	NA	NA	TRBV7-4	CASSETGLGLNTGELFF	TGTGCCAGCAGCGAAACAGGGTTGGGGCTTAACACCGGGGAGCTGTTTTTT
TRBJ2-7	NA	NA	TRBV19	CASSITDRANYEQYF	TGTGCCAGTAGTATAACGGACAGAGCCAACTACGAGCAGTACTTC
TRBJ2-7	NA	TRBD1	TRBV6-8	CAGQGGTYEQYF	TGTGCCGGACAGGGGGGGACCTACGAGCAGTACTTC
TRBJ2-7	NA	TRBD1	TRBV19	CASSGTGIYEQYF	TGTGCCAGTAGTGGGACAGGGATCTACGAGCAGTACTTC
TRBJ2-7	NA	NA	TRBV7-4	CASSKGVTYEQYF	TGTGCCAGCAGCAAAGGGGTGACCTACGAGCAGTACTTC
TRBJ1-5	NA	NA	TRBV23-1	CASSFQPNQPQHF	TGCGCCAGCAGCTTCCAACCGAATCAGCCCCAGCATTTT